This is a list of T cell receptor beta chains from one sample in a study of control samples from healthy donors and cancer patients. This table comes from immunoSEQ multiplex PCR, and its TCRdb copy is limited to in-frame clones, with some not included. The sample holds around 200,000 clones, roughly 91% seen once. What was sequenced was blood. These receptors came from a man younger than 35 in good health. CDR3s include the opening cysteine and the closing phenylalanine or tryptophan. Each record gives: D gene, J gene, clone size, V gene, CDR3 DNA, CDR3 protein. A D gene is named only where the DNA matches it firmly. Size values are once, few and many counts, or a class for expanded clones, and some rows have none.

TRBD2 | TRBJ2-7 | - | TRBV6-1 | TGTGCCAGCAGTGAGTCCGGGGACTACTACGAGCAGTACTTC | CASSESGDYYEQYF
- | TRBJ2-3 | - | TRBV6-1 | TGTGCCAGCAGTGAAGGTGTGGTCACAGATACGCAGTATTTT | CASSEGVVTDTQYF
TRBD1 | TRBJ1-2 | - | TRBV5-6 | TGTGCCAGCACCGATACAGGGGGCCGCGGCTACACCTTC | CASTDTGGRGYTF
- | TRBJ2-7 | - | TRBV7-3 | TGTGCCAGCAGCCCTGCCTCCAGGGCCCCCTACGAGCAGTACTTC | CASSPASRAPYEQYF
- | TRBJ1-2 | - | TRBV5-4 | TGTGCCAGCAGCTCCGACGGTTATGGCTACACCTTC | CASSSDGYGYTF
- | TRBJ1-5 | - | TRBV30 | TGTGCCTGGAGTAGAACGGCTGATCAGCCCCAGCATTTT | CAWSRTADQPQHF
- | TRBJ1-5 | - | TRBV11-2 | TGTGCCAGCAGCTTAACCCTGAATCAGCCCCAGCATTTT | CASSLTLNQPQHF
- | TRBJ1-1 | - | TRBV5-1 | TGCGCCAGCAGCTTGGTCGACATGAACACTGAAGCTTTCTTT | CASSLVDMNTEAFF
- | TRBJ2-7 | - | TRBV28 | TGTGCCAGCAGTTTCTCCAGGTCTCTCTCCTACGAGCAGTACTTC | CASSFSRSLSYEQYF
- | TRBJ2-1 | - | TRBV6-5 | TGTGCCAGCAGTCTTGGACTGACCTCCTACAATGAGCAGTTCTTC | CASSLGLTSYNEQFF
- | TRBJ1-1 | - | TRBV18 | TGTGCCAGCTCACCGCGCGACAGGCAAAACACTGAAGCTTTCTTT | CASSPRDRQNTEAFF
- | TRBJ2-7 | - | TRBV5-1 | TGCGCCAGCAGCTTGGATGGTACCTACGAGCAGTACTTC | CASSLDGTYEQYF
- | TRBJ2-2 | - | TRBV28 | TGTGCTGGCGGCGGTCCCGGGGAGCTGTTTTTT | CAGGGPGELFF
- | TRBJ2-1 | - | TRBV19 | TGTGCCAGTAGTATCCAATACAATGAGCAGTTCTTC | CASSIQYNEQFF
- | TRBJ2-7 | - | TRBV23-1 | TGCGCCAGCAGCCCAAGGGACCCCTACGAGCAGTACTTC | CASSPRDPYEQYF
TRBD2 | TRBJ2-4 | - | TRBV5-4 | TGTGCCAGCAGCTCCGGGACTAGCGGGGGGGCCGGAAACATTCAGTACTTC | CASSSGTSGGAGNIQYF
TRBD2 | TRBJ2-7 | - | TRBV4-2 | TGTGCCAGCAGCCGAGAGCTAGCGGGGAATGCCTACGAGCAGTACTTC | CASSRELAGNAYEQYF
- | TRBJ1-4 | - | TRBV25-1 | TGTGCCAGCAGTGTGAGGGGAGCAGCTAATGAAAAACTGTTTTTT | CASSVRGAANEKLFF
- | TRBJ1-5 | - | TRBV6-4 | TGTGCCAGCAGTGTAGCAGGGGTCTCTAATCAGCCCCAGCATTTT | CASSVAGVSNQPQHF
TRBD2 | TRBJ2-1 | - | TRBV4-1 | TGCGCCAGCAGCTGGAGTCCAGCGGGGGTATCCAATGAGCAGTTCTTC | CASSWSPAGVSNEQFF
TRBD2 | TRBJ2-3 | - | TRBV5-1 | TGCGCCAGCAGCGGCACGGGGGGGCCTGATACGCAGTATTTT | CASSGTGGPDTQYF
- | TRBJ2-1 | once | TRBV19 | TGTGCCAGTCGTCTAGCGCCCTACAATGAGCAGTTCTTC | CASRLAPYNEQFF
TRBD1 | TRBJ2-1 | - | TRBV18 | TGTGCCAGCTCACGAACCGGGACAGGGGAGAATGAGCAGTTCTTC | CASSRTGTGENEQFF
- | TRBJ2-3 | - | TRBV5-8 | TGTGCCAGCAGCTTGACCGTGGTGCAGAGCACAGATACGCAGTATTTT | CASSLTVVQSTDTQYF
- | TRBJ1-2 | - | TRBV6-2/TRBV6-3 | TGTGCCAGCAGTACCCCCACGGGAGGAGGGGGCTACACCTTC | CASSTPTGGGGYTF
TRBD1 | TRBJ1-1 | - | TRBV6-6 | TGTGCCAGCAGTTACCGGGCCGGACAGGGATCCACTGAAGCTTTCTTT | CASSYRAGQGSTEAFF
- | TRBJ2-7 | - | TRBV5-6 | TGTGCCAGCAGCTCACTCGATCAATACGAGCAGTACTTC | CASSSLDQYEQYF
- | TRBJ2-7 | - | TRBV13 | TGTGCCAGCAGCGCTAAAACAGGTTACGAGCAGTACTTC | CASSAKTGYEQYF
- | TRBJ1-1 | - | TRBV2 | TGTGCCAGCAGTCAACAGGAGAACACTGAAGCTTTCTTT | CASSQQENTEAFF
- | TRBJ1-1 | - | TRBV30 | TGTGCTTCGAACGGAGAGAACACTGAAGCTTTCTTT | CASNGENTEAFF
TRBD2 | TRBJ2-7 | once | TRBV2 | TGTGCCAGCACCATCGGGGGAGGGGAGCAGTACTTC | CASTIGGGEQYF
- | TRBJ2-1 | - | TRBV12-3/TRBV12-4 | TGTGCCACCGGGGAGGTCTACAATGAGCAGTTCTTC | CATGEVYNEQFF
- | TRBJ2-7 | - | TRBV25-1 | TGTGCCAGCAGTGATTTGGGTTACGAGCAGTACTTC | CASSDLGYEQYF
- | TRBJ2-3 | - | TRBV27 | TGTGCCAGCAGTTTATTCCGGAGCACAGATACGCAGTATTTT | CASSLFRSTDTQYF
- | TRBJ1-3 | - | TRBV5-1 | TGCGCCAGCTATGCTGGGGAATCTGGAAACACCATATATTTT | CASYAGESGNTIYF
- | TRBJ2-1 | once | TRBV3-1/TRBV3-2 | TGTGCCAGCAGCCAAGGGCGGGGACCCTGGGTGGAGCAGTTCTTC | CASSQGRGPWVEQFF
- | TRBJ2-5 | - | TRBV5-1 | TGCGCCAGCAGCTGGGGGCAGCAGGCTGGGGGAGAGACCCAGTACTTC | CASSWGQQAGGETQYF
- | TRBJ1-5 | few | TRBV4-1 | TGCGCCAGCAGCCAAGACGTCCAGGGCAATCAGCCCCAGCATTTT | CASSQDVQGNQPQHF
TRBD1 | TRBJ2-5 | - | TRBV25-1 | TGTGCCAGCAGTGCGGGACAGGGGAGGGCGACCCAGTACTTC | CASSAGQGRATQYF
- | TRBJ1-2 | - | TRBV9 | TGTGCCAGCAGCGTCGGCCGGTTCGGCTACACCTTC | CASSVGRFGYTF
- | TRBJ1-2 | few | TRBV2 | TGTGCCACCCAAAGGGGTCAGAATTATGGCTACACCTTC | CATQRGQNYGYTF
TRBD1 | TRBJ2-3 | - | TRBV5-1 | TGCGCCAGCAGCTTGGAACCCTGGGACAGGTCACCTAGCACAGATACGCAGTATTTT | CASSLEPWDRSPSTDTQYF
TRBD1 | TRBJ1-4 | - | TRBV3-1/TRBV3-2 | TGTGCCAGCGGAACAGGGGGCGGATCTAATGAAAAACTGTTTTTT | CASGTGGGSNEKLFF
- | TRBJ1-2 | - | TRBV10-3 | TGTGCCATCAGTGACCCTCAGGGGTTGTATGGCTACACCTTC | CAISDPQGLYGYTF
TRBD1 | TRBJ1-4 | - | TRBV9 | TGTACCAGCAGCGTGGGACAGGGCAATGAAAAACTGTTTTTT | CTSSVGQGNEKLFF
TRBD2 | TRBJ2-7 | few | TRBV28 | TGTGCCAGCAGTTTCGTGGCGGGGGACGAGCAGTACTTC | CASSFVAGDEQYF
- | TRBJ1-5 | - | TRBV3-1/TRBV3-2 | TGTGCCAGCAGCCGGGGGCCGCAGGGGCAGCCCCAGCATTTT | CASSRGPQGQPQHF
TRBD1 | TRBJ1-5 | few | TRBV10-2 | TGCGCCAGCAGTGGGACAGGGGGAGGTCAGCCCCAGCATTTT | CASSGTGGGQPQHF
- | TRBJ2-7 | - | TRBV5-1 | TGCGCCAGCAGCTTGGGTGTCGGTCGGGAGCAGTACTTC | CASSLGVGREQYF